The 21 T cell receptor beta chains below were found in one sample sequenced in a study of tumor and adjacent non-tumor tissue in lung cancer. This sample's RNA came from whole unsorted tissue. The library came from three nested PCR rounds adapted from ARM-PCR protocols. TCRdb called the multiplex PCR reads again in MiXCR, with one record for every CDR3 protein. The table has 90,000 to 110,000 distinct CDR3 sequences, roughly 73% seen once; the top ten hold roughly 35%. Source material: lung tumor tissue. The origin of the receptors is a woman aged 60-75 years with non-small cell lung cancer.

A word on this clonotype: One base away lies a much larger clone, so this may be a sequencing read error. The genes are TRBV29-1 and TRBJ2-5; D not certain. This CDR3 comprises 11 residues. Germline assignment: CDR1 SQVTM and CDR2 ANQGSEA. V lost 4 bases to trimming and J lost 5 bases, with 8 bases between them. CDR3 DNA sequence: TGCAGCGTTGCTCAGAGGGAGACCCAGTACTTC. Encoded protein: CSVAQRETQYF.

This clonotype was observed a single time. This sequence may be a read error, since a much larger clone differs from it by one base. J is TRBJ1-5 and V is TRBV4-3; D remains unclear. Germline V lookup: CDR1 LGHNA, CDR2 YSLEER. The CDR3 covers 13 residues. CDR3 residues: CDSSQTIGQPQHF. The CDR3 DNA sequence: TGCGACAGCAGCCAAACGATCGGGCAGCCCCAGCATTTT.

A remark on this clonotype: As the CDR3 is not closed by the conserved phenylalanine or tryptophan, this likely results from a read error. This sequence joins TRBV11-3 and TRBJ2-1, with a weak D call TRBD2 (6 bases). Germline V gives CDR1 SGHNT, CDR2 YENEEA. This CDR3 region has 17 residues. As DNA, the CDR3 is TGTGCTAGCAGCTTAGACCCACTAGCACTATCCTACAATGAGCAGTTCTCC. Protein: CASSLDPLALSYNEQFS.

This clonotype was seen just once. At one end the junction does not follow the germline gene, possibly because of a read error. The CDR3 sequence: CTIQGSGNTVTQYF. The CDR3 DNA is TGCACCATACAGGGCAGCGGGAACACAGTTACGCAGTATTTT. The chain is built from TRBV29-1 and TRBJ2-3; perhaps TRBD2 as D (7 bases). The CDR3 totals 14 residues. Per germline, CDR1 SQVTM and CDR2 ANQGSEA.

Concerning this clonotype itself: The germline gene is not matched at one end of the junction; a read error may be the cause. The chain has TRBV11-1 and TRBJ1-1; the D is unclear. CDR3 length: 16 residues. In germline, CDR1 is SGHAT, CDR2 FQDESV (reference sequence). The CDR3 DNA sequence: TGTGTCAGCAGCTTATCGGCGGGATTATTGAACACTGAAACTTTCTTT. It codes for CVSSLSAGLLNTETFF.

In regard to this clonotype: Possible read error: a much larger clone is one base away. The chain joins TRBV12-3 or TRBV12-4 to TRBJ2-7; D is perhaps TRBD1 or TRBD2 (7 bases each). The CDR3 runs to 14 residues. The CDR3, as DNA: TGTGTCAGCAGCCCAGGGGGGGGACCCTACGAGCAGTACTTC. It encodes CVSSPGGGPYEQYF.

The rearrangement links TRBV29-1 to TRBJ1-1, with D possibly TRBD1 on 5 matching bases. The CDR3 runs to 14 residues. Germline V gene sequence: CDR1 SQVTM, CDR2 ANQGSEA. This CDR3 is CSVSWGIVNTEAFF. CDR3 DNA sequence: TGCAGTGTTTCCTGGGGGATCGTGAACACTGAAGCTTTCTTT.

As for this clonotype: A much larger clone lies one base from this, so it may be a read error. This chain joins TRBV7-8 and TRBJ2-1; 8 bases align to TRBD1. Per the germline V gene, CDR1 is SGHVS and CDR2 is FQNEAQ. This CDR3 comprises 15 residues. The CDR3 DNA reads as TGTACCAGCAGCTTAGAGGTCAGGGGGCGGGGTGAGCAGTTCTTC. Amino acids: CTSSLEVRGRGEQFF.

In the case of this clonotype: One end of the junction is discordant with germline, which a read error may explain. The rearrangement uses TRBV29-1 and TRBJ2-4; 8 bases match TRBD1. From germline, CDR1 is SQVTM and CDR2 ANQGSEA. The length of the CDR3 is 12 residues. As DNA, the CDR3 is TGCAGCGTAACCAGGGGGCTGGACATTCAGTATTTC. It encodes CSVTRGLDIQYF.

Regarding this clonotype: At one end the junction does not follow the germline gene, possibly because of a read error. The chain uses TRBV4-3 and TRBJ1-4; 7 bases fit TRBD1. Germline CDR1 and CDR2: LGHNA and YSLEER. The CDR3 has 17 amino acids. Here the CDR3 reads CTSSHDPYRGTNEKLFF. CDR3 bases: TGCACCAGCAGCCATGACCCCTACAGGGGAACTAATGAAAAACTGTTTTTT.

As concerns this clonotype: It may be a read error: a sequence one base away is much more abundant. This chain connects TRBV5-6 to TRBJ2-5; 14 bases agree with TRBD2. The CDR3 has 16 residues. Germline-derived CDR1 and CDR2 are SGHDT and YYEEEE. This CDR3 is CASSWRLAGGQEIQYF. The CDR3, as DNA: TGTGCCAGCAGCTGGAGACTAGCGGGAGGGCAAGAGATCCAGTACTTC. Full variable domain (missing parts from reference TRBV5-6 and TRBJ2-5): DAGVTQSPTHLIKTRGQQVTLRCSPKSGHDTVSWYQQALGQGPQFIFQYYEEEERQRGNFPDRFSGHQFPNYSSELNVNALLLGDSALYLCASSWRLAGGQEIQYFGPGTRLLVL.

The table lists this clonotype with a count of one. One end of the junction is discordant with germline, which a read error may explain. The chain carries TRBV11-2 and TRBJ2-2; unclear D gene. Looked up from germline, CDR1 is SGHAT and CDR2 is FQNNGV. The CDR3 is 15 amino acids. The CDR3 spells CANSLDGKSTGELFF. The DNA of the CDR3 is TGTGCCAACAGCTTAGATGGTAAATCTACCGGGGAGCTGTTTTTT.

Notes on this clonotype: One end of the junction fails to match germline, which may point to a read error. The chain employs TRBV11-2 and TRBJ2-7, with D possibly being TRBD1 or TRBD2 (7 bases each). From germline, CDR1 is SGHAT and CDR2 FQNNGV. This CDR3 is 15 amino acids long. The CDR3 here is CVSSFVQGGPYEQYF. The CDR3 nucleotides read TGTGTCAGCAGCTTTGTGCAGGGGGGGCCCTACGAGCAGTACTTC.

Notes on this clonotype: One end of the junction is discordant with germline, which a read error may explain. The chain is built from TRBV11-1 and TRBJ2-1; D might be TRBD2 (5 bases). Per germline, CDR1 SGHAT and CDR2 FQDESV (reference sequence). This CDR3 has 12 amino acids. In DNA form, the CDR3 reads TGTGCCAGCAGCCTAAGACTATGTGAGCCGTTCTTC. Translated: CASSLRLCEPFF.

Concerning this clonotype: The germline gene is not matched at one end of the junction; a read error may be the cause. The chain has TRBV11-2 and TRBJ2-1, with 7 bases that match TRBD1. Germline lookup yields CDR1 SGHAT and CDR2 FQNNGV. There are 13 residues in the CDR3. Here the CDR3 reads CTSSSDRVDEQFF. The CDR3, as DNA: TGTACCAGCAGCTCCGACAGGGTCGATGAGCAGTTCTTC. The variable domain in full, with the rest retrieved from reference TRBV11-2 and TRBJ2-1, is EAGVAQSPRYKIIEKRQSVAFWCNPISGHATLYWYQQILGQGPKLLIQFQNNGVVDDSQLPKDRFSAERLKGVDSTLKIQPAKLEDSAVYLCTSSSDRVDEQFFGPGTRLTVL.

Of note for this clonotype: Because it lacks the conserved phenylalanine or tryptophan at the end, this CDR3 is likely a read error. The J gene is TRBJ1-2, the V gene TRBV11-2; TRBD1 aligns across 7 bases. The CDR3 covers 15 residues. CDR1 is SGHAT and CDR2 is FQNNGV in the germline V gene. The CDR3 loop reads CASRLVRDSTHGYTS. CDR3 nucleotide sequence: TGTGCCAGCAGGTTAGTACGGGACAGCACGCATGGCTACACCTCC.

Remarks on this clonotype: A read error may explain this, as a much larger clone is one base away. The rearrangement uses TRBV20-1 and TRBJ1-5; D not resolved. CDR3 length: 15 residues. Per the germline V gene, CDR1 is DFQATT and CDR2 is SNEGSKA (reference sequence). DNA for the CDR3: TGCAGAGCTAGAGATTCAAGGGCCGGGGATCAGCCCCAGCATTTT. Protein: CRARDSRAGDQPQHF.

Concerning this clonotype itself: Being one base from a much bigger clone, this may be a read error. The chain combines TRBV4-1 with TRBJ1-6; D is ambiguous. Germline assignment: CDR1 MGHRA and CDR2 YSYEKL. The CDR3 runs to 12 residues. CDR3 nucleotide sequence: TGCGCCAGCAGCCAACCCGGCTGGCCCCTCGACTTT. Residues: CASSQPGWPLDF.

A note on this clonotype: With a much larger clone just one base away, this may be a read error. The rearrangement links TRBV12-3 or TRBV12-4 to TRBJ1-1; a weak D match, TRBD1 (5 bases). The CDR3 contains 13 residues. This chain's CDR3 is CASSLSEGPEDFF. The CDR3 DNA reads TGTGCCAGCAGTTTGTCGGAGGGACCTGAAGATTTCTTT.

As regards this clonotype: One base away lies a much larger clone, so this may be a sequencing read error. The CDR3 DNA follows: TGTGCCAGCAGCGACAGGGGGAAGGAAGCTTTCTTT. Amino acids: CASSDRGKEAFF. V is TRBV12-3 or TRBV12-4 and J is TRBJ1-1, with 9 bases lining up with TRBD1. The CDR3 is 12 amino acids. Trimming cost V 6 bases and J 8 bases; bases outside gene matches: 4.

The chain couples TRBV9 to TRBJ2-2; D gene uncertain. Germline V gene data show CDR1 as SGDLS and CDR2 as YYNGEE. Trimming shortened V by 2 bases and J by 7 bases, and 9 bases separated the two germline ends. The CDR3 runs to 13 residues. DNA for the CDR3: TGTGCCAGCAGCGTCGACTCCCACGGGGAGCTGTTTTTT. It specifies CASSVDSHGELFF.